Presented here are 16 T cell receptor beta chains from one specimen sequenced in a study of CD4+ T cells in melanoma. TCRdb's copy holds only in-frame clones and misses some; the assay was immunoSEQ multiplex PCR. The table records some 21,000 clones, over 70% of them present only once. The sequencing sample was made of cells from a culture (not recorded whether cultured in vitro). The receptors were gathered from a human donor with melanoma.

The J gene is TRBJ2-5, the V gene TRBV5-1; no firm D call. CDR1 and CDR2 (germline): SGHRS, YFSETQ. Trimming took off 0 bases at V and 4 bases at J, with 7 bases between the two ends. The CDR3 has 13 residues. The CDR3 DNA is TGCGCCAGCAGCTTGGACCATGGAGAGACCCAGTACTTC. Translation: CASSLDHGETQYF. Variable domain in full (rest from reference TRBV5-1 and TRBJ2-5): KAGVTQTPRYLIKTRGQQVTLSCSPISGHRSVSWYQQTPGQGLQFLFEYFSETQRNKGNFPGRFSGRQFSNSRSEMNVSTLELGDSALYLCASSLDHGETQYFGPGTRLLVL.

The gene calls are TRBV30 and TRBJ1-6; D is possibly TRBD1 (5 bases). This CDR3 region has 13 residues. Germline V lookup: CDR1 GTSNPN, CDR2 SVGIG (reference sequence). Trimming left V 6 bases short and J 7 bases short, with 13 bases between. For the CDR3, the DNA is TGTGCCTGTTCGCTGGGGGGGAATTCACCCCTCCACTTT. This gives the protein CACSLGGNSPLHF.

The chain employs TRBV6-1 and TRBJ1-2, with 9 bases lining up with TRBD1. V was pared by 1 base and J by 10 bases, with 10 bases of the junction left unmatched. This CDR3 has 15 amino acids. CDR1 is MNHNS, CDR2 SASEGT, per germline. CDR3 DNA: TGTGCCAGCAGTGAAGATACAGGGGGCTTCCTATCCTACACCTTC. Protein: CASSEDTGGFLSYTF.

This clone was seen a handful of times. The rearrangement uses TRBV7-2 and TRBJ1-4, with unresolved D. Per the germline V gene, CDR1 is SGHTA and CDR2 is FQGNSA. V was cut by 2 bases and J by 10 bases, with 11 bases left in between. The CDR3 consists of 13 residues. The CDR3 loop reads CASSLSPTGKLFF. CDR3 in DNA: TGTGCCAGCAGCTTATCCCCCACGGGAAAACTGTTTTTT. Variable domain in full (rest from reference TRBV7-2 and TRBJ1-4): GAGVSQSPSNKVTEKGKDVELRCDPISGHTALYWYRQSLGQGLEFLIYFQGNSAPDKSGLPSDRFSAERTGGSVSTLTIQRTQQEDSAVYLCASSLSPTGKLFFGSGTQLSVL.

The chain is built from TRBV6-5 and TRBJ1-6, with a possible D match to TRBD1 (5 bases). This CDR3 is built from 15 residues. V lost 2 bases and J lost 9, with 14 bases in between. The germline gives CDR1 MNHEY, CDR2 SVGAGI. The CDR3 nucleotides read TGTGCCAGCAGTTACAAGGCTGGGGCATTTTCACCCCTCCACTTT. Its translation is CASSYKAGAFSPLHF.

This chain connects TRBV5-4 to TRBJ1-1; D call uncertain. Deletions cut 0 bases from V and 6 bases from J, with 15 bases between. The length of the CDR3 is 15 residues. Germline V gene lookup returns CDR1 SGHNT and CDR2 YYREEE (reference sequence). The CDR3 bases are TGTGCCAGCAGCTTGGATCGGAGTTGGAGGGCTGAAGCTTTCTTT. Its translation: CASSLDRSWRAEAFF.

The gene calls are TRBV7-8 and TRBJ2-1; TRBD1 matches 7 bases. J gave up 6 bases and V 5 bases, and 4 bases lay outside the gene matches. Per germline, CDR1 SGHVS and CDR2 FQNEAQ. This CDR3 is built from 13 residues. CDR3 in amino acids: CASSIGTANEQFF. CDR3 sequence (DNA): TGTGCCAGCAGCATTGGGACAGCCAATGAGCAGTTCTTC. The full variable domain, rest sourced from reference TRBV7-8 and TRBJ2-1, is GAGVSQSPRYKVAKRGQDVALRCDPISGHVSLFWYQQALGQGPEFLTYFQNEAQLDKSGLPSDRFFAERPEGSVSTLKIQRTQQEDSAVYLCASSIGTANEQFFGPGTRLTVL.

The chain uses TRBV18 and TRBJ1-5, with TRBD1 as a possible D gene (5 bases). This CDR3 is built from 14 residues. CDR1 and CDR2 from the germline V gene are KGHSH and LQKENI. V was cut by 2 bases and J by 4 bases, with 9 bases left in between. The DNA of the CDR3 is TGTGCCAGCTCACCAACCGGGGGAAATCAGCCCCAGCATTTT. This sequence encodes CASSPTGGNQPQHF. Complete variable domain (other parts from reference TRBV18 and TRBJ1-5): NAGVMQNPRHLVRRRGQEARLRCSPMKGHSHVYWYRQLPEEGLKFMVYLQKENIIDESGMPKERFSAEFPKEGPSILRIQQVVRGDSAAYFCASSPTGGNQPQHFGDGTRLSIL.

This clone was observed a handful of times. This chain links TRBV2 with TRBJ2-3; no firm D call. This CDR3 region has 14 residues. Trimming removed 6 bases at V and 6 bases at J, with 16 bases between. Germline V lookup: CDR1 SNHLY, CDR2 FYNNEI. In DNA, the CDR3 is TGTGCCAGCAGGAGAACGGCTACTTCGGATACGCAGTATTTT. It codes for CASRRTATSDTQYF.

The genes are TRBV19 and TRBJ2-2; D possibly corresponds to TRBD2 (5 bases). Germline values: CDR1 LNHDA, CDR2 SQIVND (reference sequence). CDR3 length: 14 amino acids. Trimming cost V 6 bases and J 4 bases, with 12 bases left between them. CDR3 residues: CASSPRAATGELFF. In DNA, the CDR3 is TGTGCCAGTAGCCCCCGAGCGGCCACCGGGGAGCTGTTTTTT.

V gene TRBV30 combines with J gene TRBJ2-5; TRBD1 is a possible D gene (6 bases). V dropped 0 bases and J dropped 4 bases, with 15 bases sitting between them. There are 15 residues in the CDR3. Germline V CDR1 and CDR2: GTSNPN, SVGIG (reference sequence). CDR3 DNA sequence: TGTGCCTGGAGTGTAGTGACGGGCAGGGGAGAGACCCAGTACTTC. Protein product: CAWSVVTGRGETQYF. Full variable domain (missing parts from reference TRBV30 and TRBJ2-5): SQTIHQWPATLVQPVGSPLSLECTVEGTSNPNLYWYRQAAGRGLQLLFYSVGIGQISSEVPQNLSASRPQDRQFILSSKKLLLSDSGFYLCAWSVVTGRGETQYFGPGTRLLVL.

The rearrangement joins TRBV10-3 to TRBJ1-1; tentative D call: TRBD1 (6 bases). CDR1 and CDR2 from the germline V gene are ENHRY and SYGVKD. Trimming pared 7 bases from V and 0 bases from J, leaving 6 bases between. The length of the CDR3 is 12 residues. CDR3 DNA sequence: TGTGCCATCAAGGGGGTGAACACTGAAGCTTTCTTT. Translated: CAIKGVNTEAFF.

V is TRBV7-3 and J is TRBJ1-1; D is possibly TRBD1 (5 bases). This CDR3 is built from 13 residues. The V and J ends lost 5 bases and 5 bases respectively, with 12 bases between them. CDR1 and CDR2 (germline): SGHTA, FQGTGA. Here the CDR3 DNA reads TGTGCCAGCAGCCTCCGCCGGGGGACTGAAGCTTTCTTT. This encodes CASSLRRGTEAFF.

The chain combines TRBV27 with TRBJ2-3; D may be TRBD2 (6 bases). The CDR3 is 14 amino acids. Trimming removed 8 bases from V and 0 bases from J, with 12 bases in between. Looked up from germline, CDR1 is MNHEY and CDR2 is SMNVEV (reference sequence). DNA for the CDR3: TGTGCCAGCCGAGTAGGGACTAGCACAGATACGCAGTATTTT. Its translation is CASRVGTSTDTQYF.

The chain uses TRBV9 and TRBJ2-3, with 10 bases matching TRBD2. V dropped 2 bases and J dropped 2; count of bases not matched to a gene: 2. This CDR3 contains 15 residues. Germline CDR1 and CDR2: SGDLS and YYNGEE. Here the CDR3 reads CASSVSGGPTDTQYF. The CDR3 DNA follows: TGTGCCAGCAGCGTTAGCGGGGGGCCCACAGATACGCAGTATTTT.

CDR3 residues: CASIPREADFSYNEQFF. The CDR3 DNA follows: TGTGCCAGCATCCCCCGCGAAGCTGACTTCTCCTACAATGAGCAGTTCTTC. The rearrangement uses TRBV7-9 and TRBJ2-1; D ambiguous. The V gene lost 7 bases and the J gene lost 0 bases, with 19 bases spanning the gap. CDR3 length: 17 amino acids. The germline V gene has CDR1 SEHNR and CDR2 FQNEAQ (reference sequence).